A selection of T cell receptor beta chains follows, all from one sample in a study of shared clonotypes between healthy human individuals. Produced via immunoSEQ multiplex PCR; TCRdb's table is partial and in-frame only. The sample yields 750,000 to 1,000,000 clones, about 91% seen once. Sequencing used naive CD8+ T cells sorted from blood. Source of these receptors: a man in his thirties or forties in good health. Both conserved end residues are part of each CDR3. The D gene is left open where the match is weak. Some rows mark clone size as missing; the rest say once, few, many or name a class of expanded clone.

v_gene	d_gene	abundance	j_gene	CDR3aa	CDR3nt
TRBV15	-	-	TRBJ2-1	CATSREVGNNEQFF	TGTGCCACCAGCAGAGAGGTCGGGAACAATGAGCAGTTCTTC
TRBV13	-	-	TRBJ2-1	CASSLEVQLDEQFF	TGTGCCAGCAGCTTAGAGGTACAACTCGATGAGCAGTTCTTC
TRBV28	-	-	TRBJ1-3	CASSLESGYGNTIYF	TGTGCCAGCAGTTTGGAGTCAGGGTATGGAAACACCATATATTTT
TRBV7-2	TRBD2	-	TRBJ2-5	CASSLGGGPQETQYF	TGTGCCAGCAGCTTAGGGGGGGGACCGCAAGAGACCCAGTACTTC
TRBV4-1	-	-	TRBJ2-1	CASSEPPRRGYNEQFF	TGCGCCAGCAGCGAACCCCCCCGGCGGGGTTACAATGAGCAGTTCTTC
TRBV11-2	TRBD2	-	TRBJ2-7	CASSLDSWASSGSSYEQYF	TGTGCCAGCAGCTTAGATAGTTGGGCTAGTAGCGGGAGCTCCTACGAGCAGTACTTC
TRBV19	-	-	TRBJ2-3	CASRRTGGGTDTQYF	TGTGCCAGTAGAAGAACGGGGGGCGGGACAGATACGCAGTATTTT
TRBV11-2	TRBD1	few	TRBJ1-2	CASSPGHTGVVYGYTF	TGTGCCAGCAGCCCAGGGCATACAGGGGTGGTCTATGGCTACACCTTC
TRBV2	-	-	TRBJ2-3	CASSDSGDTDTQYF	TGTGCCAGCAGTGATAGCGGAGACACAGATACGCAGTATTTT
TRBV7-6	-	-	TRBJ2-1	CASSLGVGSEQFF	TGTGCCAGCAGCTTAGGGGTGGGTAGTGAGCAGTTCTTC
TRBV29-1	TRBD1	-	TRBJ2-5	CSVETGRQETQYF	TGCAGCGTTGAGACAGGGAGACAAGAGACCCAGTACTTC
TRBV29-1	-	once	TRBJ2-1	CSVDRQGGNEQFF	TGCAGCGTTGACCGTCAGGGAGGCAATGAGCAGTTCTTC
TRBV14	-	-	TRBJ1-1	CASSPVGGVTEAFF	TGTGCCAGCAGCCCAGTCGGAGGGGTCACTGAAGCTTTCTTT
TRBV2	TRBD1	-	TRBJ2-7	CASSATPGTGADEQYF	TGTGCCAGCAGTGCTACCCCCGGGACAGGGGCAGACGAGCAGTACTTC
TRBV4-1	-	-	TRBJ1-1	CASSRLTGKLDTEAFF	TGCGCCAGCAGCCGTTTGACAGGCAAATTAGACACTGAAGCTTTCTTT
TRBV4-1	TRBD1	-	TRBJ1-5	CASSQSTGDNQPQHF	TGCGCCAGCAGCCAATCAACAGGGGACAATCAGCCCCAGCATTTT
TRBV29-1	-	-	TRBJ2-2	CSVERGRNTGELFF	TGCAGCGTTGAAAGAGGGAGGAACACCGGGGAGCTGTTTTTT
TRBV5-4	-	-	TRBJ2-2	CASSSPGELFF	TGTGCCAGCAGCTCCCCCGGGGAGCTGTTTTTT
TRBV28	TRBD2	-	TRBJ2-1	CASSPRGELVDNEQFF	TGTGCCAGCAGCCCCCGGGGGGAACTAGTCGACAATGAGCAGTTCTTC
TRBV19	-	-	TRBJ2-3	CASSKDTDTQYF	TGTGCCAGTAGTAAAGACACAGATACGCAGTATTTT
TRBV27	-	-	TRBJ2-2	CASSLPANTGELFF	TGTGCCAGCAGTTTACCGGCGAACACCGGGGAGCTGTTTTTT
TRBV27	-	-	TRBJ2-7	CASGRLGLEQYF	TGTGCCAGCGGGAGGTTGGGCCTCGAGCAGTACTTC
TRBV30	-	-	TRBJ1-2	CAWSVGLEPYTF	TGTGCCTGGAGTGTAGGTTTGGAACCATACACCTTC
TRBV19	TRBD2	-	TRBJ2-7	CASSPTSTSYEQYF	TGTGCCAGTAGTCCGACTAGCACATCCTACGAGCAGTACTTC
TRBV19	-	-	TRBJ2-7	CASSTGITYEQYF	TGTGCCAGTAGTACAGGAATTACCTACGAGCAGTACTTC
TRBV7-9	TRBD1	-	TRBJ2-7	CASSSTGTGGYEQYF	TGTGCCAGCAGCTCAACCGGGACAGGGGGCTACGAGCAGTACTTC
TRBV7-9	TRBD1	once	TRBJ2-7	CASSLDGTGDEQYF	TGTGCCAGCAGCTTAGATGGGACAGGGGACGAGCAGTACTTC
TRBV18	-	-	TRBJ2-3	CASSPDSASTDTQYF	TGTGCCAGCTCACCCGACAGCGCTAGCACAGATACGCAGTATTTT
TRBV29-1	TRBD1	once	TRBJ1-3	CSVGGTVSSGNTIYF	TGCAGCGTGGGAGGGACAGTCTCTTCTGGAAACACCATATATTTT
TRBV7-9	-	-	TRBJ2-2	CASSLAGSNTGELFF	TGTGCCAGCAGCTTAGCGGGTTCGAACACCGGGGAGCTGTTTTTT
TRBV9	-	-	TRBJ2-2	CASSVGGGSTGELFF	TGTGCCAGCAGCGTAGGGGGCGGTAGCACCGGGGAGCTGTTTTTT
TRBV7-9	TRBD1	-	TRBJ1-4	CASVLGTGGIREKLFF	TGTGCCAGCGTCCTCGGGACAGGGGGCATTCGGGAAAAACTGTTTTTT
TRBV27	TRBD2	-	TRBJ2-2	CASSPGEGNTGELFF	TGTGCCAGCAGTCCGGGGGAGGGGAACACCGGGGAGCTGTTTTTT
TRBV10-2	-	-	TRBJ2-7	CASQDTFPYEQYF	TGCGCCAGCCAGGACACTTTCCCCTACGAGCAGTACTTC
TRBV4-3	TRBD1	-	TRBJ1-2	CASSQDRTGQPVDGYTF	TGCGCCAGCAGCCAAGACCGGACAGGGCAACCGGTGGATGGCTACACCTTC
TRBV10-2	TRBD2	-	TRBJ2-7	CASSDSGAGRSYEQYF	TGCGCCAGCAGTGATTCTGGAGCGGGGCGATCCTACGAGCAGTACTTC
TRBV7-2	-	-	TRBJ2-5	CASSSGALRRQETQYF	TGTGCCAGCAGCTCCGGGGCCCTACGGAGGCAAGAGACCCAGTACTTC
TRBV7-6	-	-	TRBJ2-3	CASSSSSGTYF	TGTGCCAGCAGCTCCTCCTCCGGGACATACTTT
TRBV11-3	TRBD2	-	TRBJ2-3	CASSAPTSGSPTDTQYF	TGTGCCAGCAGCGCCCCGACTAGCGGGAGTCCAACAGATACGCAGTATTTT
TRBV27	TRBD2	-	TRBJ2-1	CASSTGLVGEQFF	TGTGCCAGCAGTACTGGACTAGTGGGTGAGCAGTTCTTC
TRBV27	-	-	TRBJ1-2	CASRMNTGDRDYGYTF	TGTGCCAGCAGGATGAATACGGGGGATAGGGACTATGGCTACACCTTC
TRBV11-2	-	-	TRBJ2-1	CASSLGVSSSLDYNEQFF	TGTGCCAGCAGCTTAGGCGTGTCTAGCAGCCTCGACTACAATGAGCAGTTCTTC
TRBV29-1	-	-	TRBJ2-1	CSVDGRFQFF	TGCAGCGTTGATGGACGGTTTCAGTTCTTC
TRBV19	-	-	TRBJ2-1	CASSIVAGIRESYNEQFF	TGTGCCAGTAGTATAGTGGCGGGGATTCGAGAGTCCTACAATGAGCAGTTCTTC
TRBV13	TRBD1	-	TRBJ2-7	CASSSSRDRDEQYF	TGTGCCAGCAGCTCGTCCCGGGACAGGGACGAGCAGTACTTC
TRBV4-3	-	-	TRBJ2-4	CASRHHHVSGKNIQYF	TGCGCCAGCAGACACCATCACGTTTCAGGCAAAAACATTCAGTACTTC
TRBV27	TRBD1	-	TRBJ2-1	CASSQRGQGAFIEQFF	TGTGCCAGCAGCCAACGAGGACAGGGGGCATTCATAGAGCAGTTCTTC
TRBV7-9	-	once	TRBJ2-1	CASSPRPRDRRYNEQFF	TGTGCCAGCAGCCCCCGGCCCCGGGACCGTCGATACAATGAGCAGTTCTTC
TRBV27	-	few	TRBJ1-5	CASSSQLMGNQPQHF	TGTGCCAGCAGCTCTCAATTGATGGGCAATCAGCCCCAGCATTTT
TRBV7-9	-	-	TRBJ1-2	CASRGDYGYTF	TGTGCCAGCCGGGGAGACTATGGCTACACCTTC
TRBV4-1	-	-	TRBJ1-5	CASSQTEGPSHQPQHF	TGCGCCAGCAGCCAAACCGAGGGCCCCAGCCATCAGCCCCAGCATTTT
TRBV5-4	TRBD1	-	TRBJ2-5	CASSDWTGGEQYF	TGTGCCAGCAGCGATTGGACAGGGGGTGAGCAGTACTTC
TRBV11-2	-	-	TRBJ2-7	CASSLPRVGVSSYEQYF	TGTGCCAGCAGCTTACCCCGCGTTGGGGTGAGCTCCTACGAGCAGTACTTC
TRBV27	TRBD1	-	TRBJ2-7	CASSYRTGSSYEQYF	TGTGCCAGCAGTTACCGGACAGGCAGCTCCTACGAGCAGTACTTC
TRBV4-1	TRBD1	-	TRBJ1-5	CASSQRQGPLSNQPQHF	TGCGCCAGCAGCCAGAGACAGGGGCCTCTTAGCAATCAGCCCCAGCATTTT
TRBV27	TRBD2	once	TRBJ2-7	CASSIEVVRGGDIHEQYF	TGTGCCAGCAGTATTGAGGTGGTACGGGGGGGCGATATCCACGAGCAGTACTTC
TRBV19	-	-	TRBJ2-7	CASSIFGGLTYEQYF	TGTGCCAGTAGCATCTTTGGGGGCCTAACCTACGAGCAGTACTTC
TRBV4-1	-	once	TRBJ1-1	CASSQDPGLNTEAFF	TGCGCCAGCAGCCAAGATCCAGGGCTGAACACTGAAGCTTTCTTT
TRBV6-1	TRBD1	-	TRBJ1-5	CASSSTGGSNQPQHF	TGTGCCAGCAGTTCGACAGGGGGTAGCAATCAGCCCCAGCATTTT